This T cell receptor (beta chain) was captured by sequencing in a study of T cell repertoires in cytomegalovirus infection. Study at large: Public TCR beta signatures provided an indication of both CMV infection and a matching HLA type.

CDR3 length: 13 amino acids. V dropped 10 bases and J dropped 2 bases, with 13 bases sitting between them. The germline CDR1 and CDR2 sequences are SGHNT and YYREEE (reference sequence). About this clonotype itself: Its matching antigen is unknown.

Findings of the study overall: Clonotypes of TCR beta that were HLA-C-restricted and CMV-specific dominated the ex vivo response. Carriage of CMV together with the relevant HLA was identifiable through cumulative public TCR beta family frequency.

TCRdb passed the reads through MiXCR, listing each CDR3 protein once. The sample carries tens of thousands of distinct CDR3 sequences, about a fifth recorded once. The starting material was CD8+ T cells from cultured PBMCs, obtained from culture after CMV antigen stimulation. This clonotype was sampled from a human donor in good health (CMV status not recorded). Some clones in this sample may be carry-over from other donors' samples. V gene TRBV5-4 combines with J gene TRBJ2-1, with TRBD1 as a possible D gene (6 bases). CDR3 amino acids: CAGHRDAYNEQFF. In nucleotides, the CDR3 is TGTGCCGGACACAGGGATGCCTACAATGAGCAGTTCTTC. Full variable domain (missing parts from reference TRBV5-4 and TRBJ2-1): ETGVTQSPTHLIKTRGQQVTLRCSSQSGHNTVSWYQQALGQGPQFIFQYYREEENGRGNFPPRFSGLQFPNYSSELNVNALELDDSALYLCAGHRDAYNEQFFGPGTRLTVL.